The next 27 T cell receptor beta chains were all read from a single sample in a study of CD8+CD57+ T cells in acquired aplastic anemia. Genomic DNA acted as the template from which TCR beta VDJ combination and CDR3 sequence profiling were carried out. TCRdb processed the reads anew with MiXCR; each CDR3 protein has one entry. The repertoire holds 450,000 to 600,000 distinct CDR3 sequences, with about a third as singletons. CD8+CD57+ cell expansion, shown by flow cytometry, had occurred in the patients selected for sequencing. The sample comprised sorted CD4+, CD8+, or CD8+CD57+ T cells (not recorded which) from PBMCs. The receptors derive from a human donor with aplastic anemia.

This clonotype was recorded a few times. This may be a read error, as it is one base from a much larger clone. The rearrangement uses TRBV10-3 and TRBJ1-3; D gene unclear. This CDR3 region has 14 residues. The germline V gene encodes CDR1 ENHRY and CDR2 SYGVKD. The CDR3 nucleotides read TGTGCCATCAGTGACACAGACATTGGAGACACCATATATTTT. This sequence encodes CAISDTDIGDTIYF.

The table lists this clonotype with many counts. The V gene is TRBV29-1, the J gene TRBJ2-3; D ambiguous. The CDR3 loop spans 12 amino acids. Germline CDR1 and CDR2: SQVTM and ANQGSEA. V shed 6 bases and J shed 1 base, with 8 bases lying between them. The CDR3 spells CSVDLGTDTQYF. Written as DNA, the CDR3 is TGCAGCGTAGACCTAGGCACAGATACGCAGTATTTT.

The rearrangement joins TRBV20-1 to TRBJ1-4; D gene unclear. Germline CDR1 and CDR2: DFQATT and SNEGSKA (reference sequence). The CDR3 runs to 14 residues. The V gene lost 0 bases and the J gene lost 6 bases, with 11 bases spanning the gap. The CDR3 sequence: CSARDPGSDEKLFF. The CDR3 DNA sequence: TGCAGTGCTAGAGACCCGGGGTCAGATGAAAAACTGTTTTTT.

As regards this clonotype: The conserved phenylalanine or tryptophan normally closing the CDR3 is absent here, so this likely arose from a read error. The chain employs TRBV20-1 and TRBJ2-7, with 7 bases aligning to TRBD2. The CDR3 length is 15 residues. Trimming at V came to 0 bases and at J to 4 bases, leaving 9 bases not matched to a gene. Germline CDR1 reads DFQATT; CDR2 reads SNEGSKA (reference sequence). The CDR3 coding sequence is TGCAGTGCTAGAGAGGGGGGGAGGCCTTTTTACGAGCAGTACCTC. Residues: CSAREGGRPFYEQYL.

This chain connects TRBV11-1 to TRBJ2-7; 14 bases are a match to TRBD2. This CDR3 has 16 residues. The junction had 5 bases not matched to a gene; V was cut back by 5 bases and J by 2 bases. CDR1 is SGHAT, CDR2 FQDESV, per germline (reference sequence). DNA for the CDR3: TGTGCCAGCAGCACGACTAGCGGGGGGGATCCCTACGAGCAGTACTTC. Its protein product is CASSTTSGGDPYEQYF.

In the case of this clonotype: Germline is not matched at one junction end, which may reflect a read error. This chain uses TRBV11-2 with TRBJ2-7; D gene uncertain. The germline V gene encodes CDR1 SGHAT and CDR2 FQNNGV. The CDR3 contains 16 residues. In nucleotides, the CDR3 is TGTTCCAGCAGCGAAAGTCCTGACTGGGTAATTGACGAGCAGTACTTC. Translation gives CSSSESPDWVIDEQYF. The full variable domain, in which reference TRBV11-2 and TRBJ2-7 provide the parts outside the CDR3, is EAGVAQSPRYKIIEKRQSVAFWCNPISGHATLYWYQQILGQGPKLLIQFQNNGVVDDSQLPKDRFSAERLKGVDSTLKIQPAKLEDSAVYLCSSSESPDWVIDEQYFGPGTRLTVT.

This clonotype was recorded at least ten times. This chain joins TRBV2 and TRBJ1-1; the D gene is possibly TRBD1 (6 bases). Germline V lookup: CDR1 SNHLY, CDR2 FYNNEI. The CDR3 has 13 amino acids. V dropped 3 bases and J dropped 5 bases, with 10 bases sitting between them. The CDR3 bases are TGTGCCAGCAGTGAGGCAGGGGAAACTGAAGCTTTCTTT. Amino acid sequence: CASSEAGETEAFF.

As for this clonotype: The limits of the CDR3 on the DNA are not certain, so only TCRdb's listed CDR3 is given. The chain carries TRBV6-1 and TRBJ1-2. Looked up from germline, CDR1 is MNHNS and CDR2 is SASEGT. With termini counted, the CDR3 has 13 amino acids. This CDR3 is CATRERVAYGCTF.

This clonotype was recorded a few times. The rearrangement joins TRBV30 to TRBJ2-7; no clear D gene. Germline V gene lookup returns CDR1 GTSNPN and CDR2 SVGIG (reference sequence). This CDR3 spans 14 amino acids. Between the trimmed V and J ends, which lost 5 bases and 2 bases, there was a span of 16 bases. CDR3 DNA sequence: TGTGCCTGGGGCCAGACGGGCGGAGCCTACGAGCAGTACTTC. It codes for CAWGQTGGAYEQYF.

This clonotype was counted at least ten times. The V gene is TRBV20-1, the J gene TRBJ1-2; no definite D call. Trimming cost V 3 bases and J 8 bases, with 16 bases left between them. The CDR3 covers 13 residues. Germline V lookup: CDR1 DFQATT, CDR2 SNEGSKA (reference sequence). Written as DNA, the CDR3 is TGCAGTGCTAGCAGACGACAAGCTCAAGGCTACACCTTC. It is translated as CSASRRQAQGYTF.

The V and J genes are TRBV28 and TRBJ1-2; tentatively, D is TRBD1 (6 bases). V lost 7 bases, J lost 4 bases, and 10 bases lay in between. Germline values: CDR1 MDHEN, CDR2 SYDVKM. This CDR3 spans 12 amino acids. The CDR3 DNA sequence: TGTGCCAGCACAAGGACAGCCTATGGCTACACCTTC. Translated, it gives CASTRTAYGYTF.

The chain carries TRBV7-4 and TRBJ1-2, with a weak D call TRBD1 (5 bases). Germline values: CDR1 SGHVT, CDR2 SQSDAQ. V lost 5 bases and J 5 bases, leaving 18 bases between the germline ends. CDR3 size: 15 residues. CDR3 in amino acids: CASSQVSQGQYGYTF. The CDR3 coding sequence is TGTGCCAGCAGCCAAGTAAGCCAGGGCCAATATGGCTACACCTTC.

This clonotype was detected only a few times. The chain employs TRBV27 and TRBJ2-7, with TRBD2 matching over 9 bases. J gave up 6 bases and V 5 bases, and 8 bases lay outside the gene matches. This CDR3 region has 14 residues. CDR1 is MNHEY and CDR2 is SMNVEV in the germline V gene (reference sequence). In DNA, the CDR3 is TGTGCCAGCAGTCCGATAGCGGGAGCCCTCGAGCAGTACTTC. Protein sequence: CASSPIAGALEQYF.

About this clonotype itself: Given a much more abundant clone one base away, this may be a read error. J is TRBJ2-7 and V is TRBV20-1; 8 bases line up with TRBD1. The CDR3 has 12 amino acids. Germline-derived CDR1 and CDR2 are DFQATT and SNEGSKA (reference sequence). The CDR3 DNA reads TGCAGGGGGGACAGGATTTCCTACGAGCAGTACTTC. Encoded protein: CRGDRISYEQYF.

This chain joins TRBV5-6 and TRBJ2-3; either TRBD1 or TRBD2 may fit D (6 bases each). V lost 3 bases to trimming and J lost 5 bases, with 10 bases between them. The CDR3 consists of 13 residues. Germline CDR1 is SGHDT and CDR2 is YYEEEE. The CDR3 nucleotides read TGTGCCAGCAGCTCGGGGGCGGGAGATACGCAGTATTTT. This sequence encodes CASSSGAGDTQYF.

This chain links TRBV11-1 with TRBJ2-1, with 13 bases fitting TRBD2. Looked up from germline, CDR1 is SGHAT and CDR2 is FQDESV (reference sequence). This CDR3 has 19 residues. Trimming cost V 2 bases and J 7 bases; bases outside gene matches: 14. The CDR3 is CASSLQTPRRTSGRNEQFF. In nucleotides, the CDR3 is TGTGCCAGCAGCTTACAAACCCCCCGTCGGACTAGCGGGAGAAATGAGCAGTTCTTC.

The V and J genes are TRBV24-1 and TRBJ2-2; TRBD1 might be the D (6 bases). With 8 bases removed from V and 1 base from J, the gap between germline ends came to 7 bases. From germline, CDR1 is KGHDR and CDR2 SFDVKD. The CDR3 contains 13 residues. The CDR3 DNA reads TGTGCCACCAAGGGACAGAACACCGGGGAGCTGTTTTTT. Amino acids: CATKGQNTGELFF.

The chain has TRBV19 and TRBJ1-2; 8 positions agree with TRBD1. The V segment lost 9 bases and the J segment 6 bases; nucleotides outside the gene matches: 18. Germline V gives CDR1 LNHDA, CDR2 SQIVND (reference sequence). The CDR3 consists of 16 residues. The CDR3 sequence: CASSPEGQGARNGYTF. The CDR3 DNA reads as TGTGCCAGCTCACCAGAGGGGCAGGGGGCGCGTAATGGCTACACCTTC.

This rearrangement joins TRBV24-1 to TRBJ1-5; no firm D call. V lost 3 bases and J lost 5, with 7 bases in between. The germline gives CDR1 KGHDR, CDR2 SFDVKD. This CDR3 region has 13 residues. CDR3: CATSDRRDQPQHF. The CDR3, as DNA: TGTGCCACCAGTGATCGTAGGGATCAGCCCCAGCATTTT.

Concerning this clonotype itself: It may be a read error: a sequence one base away is much more abundant. V is TRBV2 and J is TRBJ1-5, with a weak D call TRBD1 (5 bases). Germline loops: CDR1 SNHLY, CDR2 FYNNEI. The CDR3 consists of 15 residues. CDR3 region: CASSGGRASNQSQHF. For the CDR3, the DNA is TGTGCCAGCAGTGGGGGCAGGGCATCCAATCAGTCCCAGCATTTT.

The V call is TRBV7-6, the J call TRBJ2-7, with TRBD2 as a possible D gene (7 bases). CDR1 SGHVS and CDR2 FNYEAQ come from the germline V gene. This CDR3 is 16 amino acids long. Trimming shortened V by 5 bases and J by 5 bases, and 22 bases separated the two germline ends. In nucleotides, the CDR3 is TGTGCCAGCAGCATTTCCGGCGGCGGGGGCAGCGACGAGCAGTACTTC. Translation gives CASSISGGGGSDEQYF.

As to this clonotype: A read error is possible here, since a much larger clone lies one base away. The chain employs TRBV19 and TRBJ1-5, with TRBD1 matching 8 bases. CDR1 is LNHDA, CDR2 SQIVND, per germline (reference sequence). The CDR3 runs 16 residues. The CDR3 nucleotides are TGTGCCAGTAGGTTAGCGGGACAGGCCTCCAATCAGCCCCCGCATTTT. The encoded protein is CASRLAGQASNQPPHF.

The rearrangement uses TRBV25-1 and TRBJ1-1; D is unclear. The germline V gene has CDR1 MGHDK and CDR2 SYGVNS. The CDR3 is made up of 12 amino acids. Trimming cost V 7 bases and J 1 base, with 7 bases left between them. The CDR3 here is CASNYGNTEAFF. The CDR3 DNA reads TGTGCCAGCAATTACGGGAACACTGAAGCTTTCTTT.

The table lists this clonotype with a few counts. A much larger clone lies one base from this, so it may be a read error. The chain couples TRBV24-1 to TRBJ2-1; 10 bases line up with TRBD2. The length of the CDR3 is 15 residues. Germline trimming cut 4 bases from V and 6 bases from J; bases unmatched to any gene: 5. CDR1 is KGHDR and CDR2 is SFDVKD in the germline V gene. The CDR3 loop reads CATSDASGRANEQFF. CDR3 sequence (DNA): TGTGCCACCAGTGACGCCAGCGGGAGGGCCAATGAGCAGTTCTTC.

V and J are TRBV30 and TRBJ2-5; no reliable D call. V shed 2 bases and J shed 5 bases, with 3 bases lying between them. This CDR3 region has 10 residues. CDR1 and CDR2 (germline): GTSNPN, SVGIG (reference sequence). The CDR3 reads CAWSRETQYF. In DNA form, the CDR3 reads TGTGCCTGGAGTCGGGAGACCCAGTACTTC.

V gene TRBV14 combines with J gene TRBJ1-4; a weak D match, TRBD1 (6 bases). The CDR3 contains 16 residues. V dropped 4 bases and J dropped 0 bases, with 12 bases sitting between them. Germline values: CDR1 SGHDN, CDR2 FVKESK. The CDR3 DNA reads as TGTGCCAGCAGCCGAGGGGGACTTGCAACTAATGAAAAACTGTTTTTT. It translates to CASSRGGLATNEKLFF.

This clonotype was counted a few times. The chain uses TRBV29-1 and TRBJ2-2; 9 bases match TRBD2. With V trimmed by 7 bases and J by 4 bases, 10 bases remained unmatched. The CDR3 has 15 residues. Germline V gene lookup returns CDR1 SQVTM and CDR2 ANQGSEA. The CDR3 is CSAVRREGLTGELFF. The CDR3 DNA is TGCAGCGCTGTAAGGCGGGAGGGACTCACCGGGGAGCTGTTTTTT.